This T cell receptor (beta chain) is drawn from a study of T-cell reconstitution after alpha-beta-depleted transplantation in children. For TCRbeta, the library was prepared with unique molecular identifiers. TCRdb reprocessed the PCR reads via MiXCR and lists one record per CDR3 protein. Of about 540,000 distinct CDR3 sequences in the sample, 18% were seen once. The CDR3 totals 17 residues. Germline V gives CDR1 SGDLS, CDR2 YYNGEE. Trimming stripped 0 bases from V and 1 base from J, with 17 bases between. This clonotype was counted only a few times. Specimen: PBMCs from the stem cell graft donor, collected from the stem cell graft. The chain joins TRBV9 to TRBJ2-7, with D possibly TRBD1 on 5 matching bases. The clonotype originates from a human donor who donated a stem cell graft to a child with acute lymphoblastic leukemia. CDR3 nucleotide sequence: TGTGCCAGCAGCGTAGAGGAAGGGCTTGGACATTCCTACGAGCAGTACTTC. Amino acids: CASSVEEGLGHSYEQYF.